This T cell receptor (beta chain) derives from a study of T cell repertoires in cytomegalovirus infection. Study-level points and caveats: In two of eight donors, the top clonotype was HLA-C-restricted CMV-specific.

TCRdb reprocessed the reads via MiXCR and lists one record per CDR3 protein. Among some 920,000 distinct CDR3 sequences listed, 31% were seen once. This clonotype was seen a few times. Its target is unknown. This CDR3 region has 14 residues. The germline V and J ends were trimmed by 6 bases and 0 bases, with 8 bases remaining between them. In germline, CDR1 is LNHDA, CDR2 SQIVND (reference sequence). The receptor was isolated from a human donor in good health (CMV status not recorded). Some clones in this sample may be carry-over from other donors' samples. The chain is built from TRBV19 and TRBJ1-4, with a tentative D call TRBD1 (5 bases). Specimen: cultured CD8+ T cells from PBMCs, collected from culture after CMV antigen stimulation. For the CDR3, the DNA is TGTGCCAGTAGGGACACCCCAACTAATGAAAAACTGTTTTTT. It codes for CASRDTPTNEKLFF.